The rows below give T cell receptor beta chains drawn from one sample of a study of graft-versus-host responses after intestinal transplantation. Profiled with immunoSEQ multiplex PCR; TCRdb holds only in-frame clones, not every one. In the table there are roughly 99,000 clones, just under 95% of which are singletons. These receptors lack a known antigen. The sample in question was unstimulated CD8+ T cells sorted from spleen or lymph node cells, obtained before transplant. The origin of the receptors is a human donor who was the organ donor for an intestinal transplant. Each CDR3 is given with its conserved first and last residue. D genes are given only for firm matches. The listing skips clone size in some rows; elsewhere it reads once, few, many or a size class.

d_gene	len	abundance	v_gene	j_gene	CDR3nt	CDR3aa
-	16	-	TRBV4-1	TRBJ1-5	TGCGCCAGCAGCCAAGCCAGGTCATTTAGCAATCAGCCCCAGCATTTT	CASSQARSFSNQPQHF
-	14	-	TRBV6-5	TRBJ1-2	TGTGCCAGCAGTTACATTCGGGAGGCCTATGGCTACACCTTC	CASSYIREAYGYTF
TRBD1	14	-	TRBV9	TRBJ2-1	TGTGCCAGCAGCCTAGCTACAGGGGGCCTCAAGCAGTTCTTC	CASSLATGGLKQFF
-	14	-	TRBV4-1	TRBJ2-2	TGCGCCAGCAGCCAAGATAGGCTTAGCCGGGAGCTGTTTTTT	CASSQDRLSRELFF
-	14	once	TRBV25-1	TRBJ1-1	TGTGCCAGCAGTGAGACAGGCGGGTTCACTGAAGCTTTCTTT	CASSETGGFTEAFF
TRBD2	19	once	TRBV4-1	TRBJ2-1	TGCGCCAGCAGCCATACGGGTCTAGCGGGGGAAAGCTCCTACAATGAGCAGTTCTTC	CASSHTGLAGESSYNEQFF
TRBD2	16	-	TRBV7-6	TRBJ2-5	TGTGCCAGCAGCTCCCTTGGCGGGAGGGCAGGAGAGACCCAGTACTTC	CASSSLGGRAGETQYF
-	18	-	TRBV27	TRBJ1-3	TGTGCCAGCAAAATGTGGGGACTCCGTTGTGCCTCTGGAAACACCATATATTTT	CASKMWGLRCASGNTIYF
-	12	-	TRBV29-1	TRBJ1-1	TGCAGCGTTGGACACATGAACACTGAAGCTTTCTTT	CSVGHMNTEAFF
-	12	-	TRBV19	TRBJ1-1	TGTGCCAGTACCTTGGGGTACACTAGGACTTTCTTT	CASTLGYTRTFF
-	16	-	TRBV4-1	TRBJ1-6	TGCGCCAGCAGCCTTAGACCCCCGTGGGGCCATTCACCCCTCCACTTT	CASSLRPPWGHSPLHF
-	14	once	TRBV7-8	TRBJ2-7	TGTGCCAGCAGCTTAGCTAGGGGGTTCTACGAGCAGTACTTC	CASSLARGFYEQYF
-	16	-	TRBV19	TRBJ1-5	TGTGCCAGTAGTAACATGTCAGGGTATAGCAATCAGCCCCAGCATTTT	CASSNMSGYSNQPQHF
TRBD1	15	few	TRBV5-6	TRBJ1-3	TGTGCCAGCGGGACAGGAGAAAACTCTGGAAACACCATATATTTT	CASGTGENSGNTIYF
-	13	-	TRBV5-4	TRBJ1-6	TGTGCCAGCAGCTTGGCCCTAAATTCACCCCTCCACTTT	CASSLALNSPLHF
TRBD1	15	-	TRBV6-4	TRBJ1-2	TGTGCCAGCAGTGACTCGGGACAGGGTGTACGAGGCTACACCTTC	CASSDSGQGVRGYTF
-	14	-	TRBV27	TRBJ2-7	TGTGCCAGCAGTTTAGCGGCGAACCCCTACGAGCAGTACTTC	CASSLAANPYEQYF
-	12	-	TRBV25-1	TRBJ2-3	TGTGCCAGCAGTGACCTCACAGATACGCAGTATTTT	CASSDLTDTQYF
TRBD1	16	-	TRBV28	TRBJ1-2	TGTGCCAGCAGTTCTAAATGGGGGACAGGGAGCTATGGCTACACCTTC	CASSSKWGTGSYGYTF
TRBD1	14	-	TRBV6-6	TRBJ1-1	TGTGCCAGCAGTTATCAGGACAGGGATACTGAAGCTTTCTTT	CASSYQDRDTEAFF
-	15	-	TRBV7-6	TRBJ2-5	TGTGCCAGCAGCTTATATTCCGGGTTTCAAGAGACCCAGTACTTC	CASSLYSGFQETQYF
-	14	-	TRBV9	TRBJ1-1	TGTGCCAGCAGCTCGGCAGGGGCGAACACTGAAGCTTTCTTT	CASSSAGANTEAFF
-	19	-	TRBV28	TRBJ1-2	TGTGCCAGCAGTTTTCGGTCAGAGACAGGACCCGAGGGTAACTATGGCTACACCTTC	CASSFRSETGPEGNYGYTF
-	13	-	TRBV4-1	TRBJ2-5	TGCGCCAGCAGCCAGTGGGCCCAAGAGACCCAGTACTTC	CASSQWAQETQYF
TRBD1	16	-	TRBV30	TRBJ2-2	TGTGCCTGGAGTGAAACAGGGGGCGTAGGAACCGGGGAGCTGTTTTTT	CAWSETGGVGTGELFF
TRBD2	17	-	TRBV9	TRBJ2-5	TGTGCCAGCAGCGTAGCTGTAGTAGCGGGGGTTCAAGAGACCCAGTACTTC	CASSVAVVAGVQETQYF
TRBD1	15	-	TRBV6-5	TRBJ1-2	TGTGCCAGCAGCCTGGGACAGGAGCCTTTCGAGGGCTACACCTTC	CASSLGQEPFEGYTF
-	14	-	TRBV5-6	TRBJ2-7	TGTGCCAGCAGCTTGGCGGGTACCTACTACGAGCAGTACTTC	CASSLAGTYYEQYF
-	14	-	TRBV6-5	TRBJ2-3	TGTGCCAGCAGTTACTCGACTCGCACAGATACGCAGTATTTT	CASSYSTRTDTQYF
-	14	-	TRBV5-1	TRBJ1-6	TGCGCCAGCAGTCCCCGTGGGAGAAGTTCACCCCTCCACTTT	CASSPRGRSSPLHF
TRBD2	15	-	TRBV19	TRBJ2-3	TGTGCCAGTAGTATGGGACTAGCGGGGTTGGATACGCAGTATTTT	CASSMGLAGLDTQYF
-	13	-	TRBV28	TRBJ1-1	TGTGCCAGCGTAAGCTTAATGAACACTGAAGCTTTCTTT	CASVSLMNTEAFF
-	15	-	TRBV5-1	TRBJ2-1	TGCGCCAGCAGCTTCCTAGCGAAGTCCTACAATGAGCAGTTCTTC	CASSFLAKSYNEQFF
-	15	-	TRBV19	TRBJ1-2	TGTGCCAGTAGTAAAAGGTCGACAGGCTTTAAAGGCTACACCTTC	CASSKRSTGFKGYTF
-	15	-	TRBV11-2	TRBJ2-1	TGTGCCAGCAGCTCTACAGGGATTTCCTACAATGAGCAGTTCTTC	CASSSTGISYNEQFF
TRBD2	12	-	TRBV29-1	TRBJ2-3	TGCAGCGCAGCGGGAGTCACAGATACGCAGTATTTT	CSAAGVTDTQYF
-	12	-	TRBV29-1	TRBJ2-7	TGCAGCGTTATGGGGCTAGGTTACGAGCAGTACTTC	CSVMGLGYEQYF
-	15	-	TRBV2	TRBJ1-5	TGTGCCAGCACAGGCAGGATGGATAGCAATCAGCCCCAGCATTTT	CASTGRMDSNQPQHF
-	18	-	TRBV4-1	TRBJ2-7	TGCGCCAGCAGCCACAGATCCGCTGGAGACGGGTTCAGTTACGAGCAGTACTTC	CASSHRSAGDGFSYEQYF
-	16	-	TRBV4-1	TRBJ2-1	TGCGCCAGCAGCCAAGTGGAGGACCAACGGTACAATGAGCAGTTCTTC	CASSQVEDQRYNEQFF
TRBD2	16	-	TRBV9	TRBJ2-7	TGTGCCAGCAGCGTACTGAGCGGGGGGATAAGATACGAGCAGTACTTC	CASSVLSGGIRYEQYF
TRBD2	14	-	TRBV19	TRBJ2-5	TGTGCCAGTAGGAGGAGCGGGAGATCGGAGACCCAGTACTTC	CASRRSGRSETQYF
-	12	-	TRBV29-1	TRBJ1-2	TGCAGCGTTGAGGGCCAGGCCTATGGCTACACCTTC	CSVEGQAYGYTF
-	14	-	TRBV11-2	TRBJ2-2	TGTGCCAGCAGCTTGCTCCTAAAGTCCGGGGAGCTGTTTTTT	CASSLLLKSGELFF
TRBD2	16	-	TRBV12-5	TRBJ2-5	TGTGCTAGTGGTTCTGGGACTAGCGGGAATGGGGAGACCCAGTACTTC	CASGSGTSGNGETQYF
TRBD1	10	-	TRBV29-1	TRBJ1-2	TGCAGCGTTGTAGGGACAGTCCTCTTCTTC	CSVVGTVLFF
-	14	-	TRBV6-1	TRBJ2-5	TGTGCCAGCAGCGGACTAAGGTTGCAAGAGACCCAGTACTTC	CASSGLRLQETQYF
-	12	-	TRBV11-1	TRBJ1-1	TGTGCCAGCAGCCAAGGGGGCACTGAAGCTTTCTTT	CASSQGGTEAFF